These T cell receptor beta chains were read from a single sample in a study of T cell responses to AZD1222 COVID-19 vaccine. Profiled with immunoSEQ multiplex PCR; TCRdb holds only in-frame clones, not every one. The sample comprises 50,000 to 65,000 clones, approximately 90% of which are singletons, and 4% to 5% rests with the top ten. The sequencing here drew on peripheral blood, taken on day 0 of AZD1222 vaccination. These receptor sequences come from an adult in good health. CDR3s include the opening cysteine and the closing phenylalanine or tryptophan. Fields, in order: clone size, J gene, D gene, V gene, CDR3 DNA, CDR3 protein. The D gene is left open where the match is weak. Size values are once, few and many counts, or a class for expanded clones, and some rows have none.

size: -; J: TRBJ1-1; D: -; V: TRBV5-1; DNA: TGCGCCAGCAGCTTGAGTATAGGGCAGGCTTTCTTT; CDR3: CASSLSIGQAFF
size: few; J: TRBJ2-7; D: -; V: TRBV7-8; DNA: TGTGCCAGCGGATCCGGCTCATACCACGAGCAGTACTTC; CDR3: CASGSGSYHEQYF
size: -; J: TRBJ2-1; D: -; V: TRBV3-1/TRBV3-2; DNA: TGTGCCAGCAGCCAGCAGGGCAACAATGAGCAGTTCTTC; CDR3: CASSQQGNNEQFF
size: few; J: TRBJ2-7; D: TRBD2; V: TRBV7-6; DNA: TGTGCCAGCAGCAGGACCGGGACTAGCGGGGGGATCGAGCAGTACTTC; CDR3: CASSRTGTSGGIEQYF
size: -; J: TRBJ1-6; D: TRBD1; V: TRBV19; DNA: TGTGCCAGTAGTATTCGGACAGGGTCTAATTCACCCCTCCACTTT; CDR3: CASSIRTGSNSPLHF
size: -; J: TRBJ1-4; D: -; V: TRBV5-1; DNA: TGCGCCAGCCGTGGTGGACTCCAGCGTGAAAAACTGTTTTTT; CDR3: CASRGGLQREKLFF
size: -; J: TRBJ1-1; D: -; V: TRBV14; DNA: TGTGCCAGCAGCTTACAAGAGAACACTGAAGCTTTCTTT; CDR3: CASSLQENTEAFF
size: few; J: TRBJ2-2; D: -; V: TRBV7-3; DNA: TGTGCCAGCAGCTTAACTATTACCGGGGAGCTGTTTTTT; CDR3: CASSLTITGELFF
size: -; J: TRBJ1-5; D: -; V: TRBV6-5; DNA: TGTGCCAGCAGTTACTCTCAGAATCAGCCCCAGCATTTT; CDR3: CASSYSQNQPQHF
size: -; J: TRBJ2-2; D: TRBD1; V: TRBV5-6; DNA: TGTGCCAGCAGCCGTAATGGACAGGGTCGGACCGGGGAGCTGTTTTTT; CDR3: CASSRNGQGRTGELFF
size: -; J: TRBJ1-5; D: TRBD1; V: TRBV6-5; DNA: TGTGCCAGCAATAAGGGGGCCCCTAGCAATCAGCCCCAGCATTTT; CDR3: CASNKGAPSNQPQHF
size: -; J: TRBJ2-7; D: -; V: TRBV27; DNA: TGTGCCAGCAGCTCCTCGGTGGCCTACGAGCAGTACTTC; CDR3: CASSSSVAYEQYF
size: -; J: TRBJ1-1; D: -; V: TRBV6-5; DNA: TGTGCCAGCAGGCTGGACCTTGAGATCGGAGAAGCTTTCTTT; CDR3: CASRLDLEIGEAFF
size: -; J: TRBJ2-1; D: -; V: TRBV2; DNA: TGTGCCAGCAGTGAAGAACGGGGCTCCTACAATGAGCAGTTCTTC; CDR3: CASSEERGSYNEQFF